Listed below are T cell receptor beta chains from one sample, sequenced in a study of blood T cell repertoires in COVID-19. Only in-frame clones appear in the TCRdb table, and some are missing; sequencing was by immunoSEQ multiplex PCR. The data contain some 160,000 clones, around 90% of them singletons. The material sequenced was peripheral blood. Every receptor here comes from a man aged 18 to 35 with acute or convalescent COVID-19. CDR3s leave out the opening cysteine and the closing phenylalanine or tryptophan. The order of the fields is J gene, V gene, CDR3 length, CDR3 protein.

j_gene: TRBJ1-6; v_gene: TRBV7-2; len: 14; CDR3aa: ASSLVVTSVNSPLH
j_gene: TRBJ2-5; v_gene: TRBV27; len: 14; CDR3aa: ASSLYFQGAGETQY
j_gene: TRBJ1-2; v_gene: TRBV15; len: 11; CDR3aa: ATSRALLEGYT
j_gene: TRBJ1-4; v_gene: TRBV11-2; len: 12; CDR3aa: ASSLDRSNEKLF
j_gene: TRBJ1-2; v_gene: TRBV6-5; len: 11; CDR3aa: ASTGDRLYGYT
j_gene: TRBJ2-1; v_gene: TRBV27; len: 13; CDR3aa: ASSPWDRVSDEQF
j_gene: TRBJ2-1; v_gene: TRBV27; len: 12; CDR3aa: ASSFQGARNEQF
j_gene: TRBJ2-7; v_gene: TRBV28; len: 14; CDR3aa: ASSRGLRGGAYEQY
j_gene: TRBJ2-7; v_gene: TRBV30; len: 11; CDR3aa: AWMPWGVHEQY
j_gene: TRBJ2-3; v_gene: TRBV30; len: 14; CDR3aa: AWSLTGTSVSDTQY
j_gene: TRBJ1-4; v_gene: TRBV14; len: 14; CDR3aa: ASSLRAGKGDGKLF
j_gene: TRBJ1-1; v_gene: TRBV19; len: 12; CDR3aa: ASSTLGFNTEAF
j_gene: TRBJ1-1; v_gene: TRBV27; len: 12; CDR3aa: ASSLRDSNTEAF
j_gene: TRBJ2-7; v_gene: TRBV6-5; len: 12; CDR3aa: ASSKRGGPYEQY
j_gene: TRBJ1-3; v_gene: TRBV2; len: 11; CDR3aa: ASTRVSGNTIY